This TCR beta chain appears in the sequencing data of a study of blood T cell repertoires in COVID-19. Adults between about 18 and 95 years of age took part from 20 to 25 US areas. Cohort placement rested on clinical history that participants reported themselves. The CDR3 spans 13 residues. The V gene's germline CDR1 is GTSNPN and CDR2 SVGIG (reference sequence). V trimming: 5 bases; J trimming: 6 bases; junction bases outside the gene matches: 8. Produced via immunoSEQ multiplex PCR; TCRdb's table is partial and in-frame only. This sample carries more than 300,000 clones, roughly four fifths of them seen once, and the ten largest clones take 5% to 5.5%.

This clonotype was obtained from a woman aged 45-65 years who had recovered from COVID-19. J is TRBJ1-2 and V is TRBV30, with 8 bases aligning to TRBD1. Sequenced: PBMCs or T cells enriched from blood (not recorded which). The CDR3 region is CAWLNRGEDGYTF. CDR3 DNA: TGTGCCTGGCTCAACAGGGGGGAAGATGGCTACACCTTC.